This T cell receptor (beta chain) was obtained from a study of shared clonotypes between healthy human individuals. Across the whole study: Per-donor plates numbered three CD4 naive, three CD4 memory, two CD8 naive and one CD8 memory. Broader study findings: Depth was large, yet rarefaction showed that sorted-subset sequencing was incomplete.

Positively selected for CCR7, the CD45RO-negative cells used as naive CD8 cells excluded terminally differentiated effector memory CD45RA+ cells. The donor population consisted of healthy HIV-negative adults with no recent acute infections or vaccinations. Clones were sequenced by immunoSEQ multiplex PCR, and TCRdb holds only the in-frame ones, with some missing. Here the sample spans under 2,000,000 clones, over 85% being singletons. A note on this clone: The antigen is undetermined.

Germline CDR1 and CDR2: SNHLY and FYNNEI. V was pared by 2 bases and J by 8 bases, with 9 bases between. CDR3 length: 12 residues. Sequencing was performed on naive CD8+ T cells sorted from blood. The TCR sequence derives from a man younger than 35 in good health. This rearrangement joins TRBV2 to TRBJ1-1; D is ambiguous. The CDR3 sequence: CASSETSMEAFF. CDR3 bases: TGTGCCAGCAGTGAAACGTCGATGGAAGCTTTCTTT. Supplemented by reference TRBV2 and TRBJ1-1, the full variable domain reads EPEVTQTPSHQVTQMGQEVILRCVPISNHLYFYWYRQILGQKVEFLVSFYNNEISEKSEIFDDQFSVERPDGSNFTLKIRSTKLEDSAMYFCASSETSMEAFFGQGTRLTVV.